These T cell receptor beta chains were read from a single sample in a study of CD4+ T cells in melanoma. Clones were sequenced by immunoSEQ multiplex PCR, and TCRdb holds only the in-frame ones, with some missing. The repertoire includes about 10,000 clones, approximately 67% of them detected once, and 11% sits in the top ten. Sequencing was performed on cells from a culture (not recorded whether cultured in vitro). The origin of the receptors is a human donor with melanoma. CDR3s include the opening cysteine and the closing phenylalanine or tryptophan. The D gene is left open where the match is weak. Size values are once, few and many counts, or a class for expanded clones, and some rows have none.

few . TRBJ1-2 TRBV7-9 TGTGCCAGCAGTAAGGGGCGCGACGGGGCCTATGGCTACACCTTC CASSKGRDGAYGYTF
. . TRBJ2-3 TRBV18 TGTGCCAGCTCACCGACCAAAGTGATGACAAGGGGCACAGATACGCAGTATTTT CASSPTKVMTRGTDTQYF
. . TRBJ1-2 TRBV4-2 TGTGCCAGCAGTTTGACCGGGACGGACTATGGCTACACCTTC CASSLTGTDYGYTF
few . TRBJ1-1 TRBV6-5 TGTGCCAGCAGTTACCGGACAACGGCTGAAGCTTTCTTT CASSYRTTAEAFF
. . TRBJ2-3 TRBV11-1 TGTGCCAGCAGCCACTGGACAAGGGCAGATACGCAGTATTTT CASSHWTRADTQYF
. TRBD2 TRBJ2-7 TRBV14 TGTGCCAGCAGCCTAAGCGGGGCTAACTCCTACGAGCAGTACTTC CASSLSGANSYEQYF
. . TRBJ1-2 TRBV27 TGTGCCAGCAGTTGGCAGGGGAACTATGGCTACACCTTC CASSWQGNYGYTF
. . TRBJ1-4 TRBV5-1 TGCGCCAGCAGCTTGTTGAGCGTTAATGAAAAACTGTTTTTT CASSLLSVNEKLFF
. TRBD2 TRBJ2-3 TRBV19 TGTGCCAGTAGCCACGGACTAGCGGGGACCTTCGATACGCAGTATTTT CASSHGLAGTFDTQYF
. . TRBJ2-1 TRBV5-8 TGTGCCAGTGTACCGGACTTACCTTACAGTGAGCAGTTCTTC CASVPDLPYSEQFF
. TRBD1 TRBJ2-3 TRBV29-1 TGCAGCGTTGAAAAGGGGGCGACAGATACGCAGTATTTT CSVEKGATDTQYF
. . TRBJ2-4 TRBV14 TGTGCCAGCAGCCGATCCGCTATAGGGGAAAACATTCAGTACTTC CASSRSAIGENIQYF
once TRBD2 TRBJ2-3 TRBV13 TGTGCCAGCAGCGGTATATACGCGCTAGGCGGGGGGAGGTCAGATACGCAGTATTTT CASSGIYALGGGRSDTQYF
. TRBD1 TRBJ2-7 TRBV6-5 TGTGCCAGCAGTCTCCACCACAGGGGCGAGCAGTACTTC CASSLHHRGEQYF
. . TRBJ1-1 TRBV29-1 TGCAGCGCCGAGTTCTACGGCTGGGGGAACACTGAAGCTTTCTTT CSAEFYGWGNTEAFF
. TRBD1 TRBJ1-2 TRBV29-1 TGCAGCGCCGGACAGGGGGGATCCTATGGCTACACCTTC CSAGQGGSYGYTF
. TRBD2 TRBJ2-5 TRBV2 TGTGCCAGCAGTGATCGGGGAGGGTCCCAGTACTTC CASSDRGGSQYF
. TRBD2 TRBJ2-5 TRBV5-4 TGTGCCAGCAGCTTGAGAGGACTAGCGGTAATCCAAGAGACCCAGTACTTC CASSLRGLAVIQETQYF
few . TRBJ1-3 TRBV5-4 TGTGCCAGCAGCTTGGCCGGGGGCTGGTCCGGAAACACCATATATTTT CASSLAGGWSGNTIYF
. TRBD2 TRBJ2-3 TRBV19 TGTGCCAGTAGTATTTCCGGCGGGGGGGGAACAGATACGCAGTATTTT CASSISGGGGTDTQYF
. TRBD1 TRBJ2-7 TRBV5-1 TGCGCCAGCAGCTGGGAACAGGGGGTCGAGCAGTACTTC CASSWEQGVEQYF
. . TRBJ1-2 TRBV6-6 TGTGCCAGCAGCCAAGGGGCACTCTATGGCTACACCTTC CASSQGALYGYTF
. . TRBJ2-7 TRBV2 TGTGCCAGCAGAGAGGGGATGGAGCAGTACTTC CASREGMEQYF
. TRBD1 TRBJ1-1 TRBV6-5 TGTGCCAGCAGTCAGGACAGGGTGAACACTGAAGCTTTCTTT CASSQDRVNTEAFF
few TRBD2 TRBJ2-7 TRBV28 TGTGCCAGCAGAAGGACTAGCGGGGGGTCTTACGAGCAGTACTTC CASRRTSGGSYEQYF
. . TRBJ2-1 TRBV19 TGTGCCAGTAGCCCACCTTCAAACCGGGGTGAGCAGTTCTTC CASSPPSNRGEQFF
once TRBD2 TRBJ2-3 TRBV9 TGTGCCAGCAGCGTAGCGGGACTAGCGGGGGGGTCAGATACGCAGTATTTT CASSVAGLAGGSDTQYF
once TRBD2 TRBJ2-3 TRBV2 TGTGCCAGCAAGTATCGGGGGGGTCGCACAGATACGCAGTATTTT CASKYRGGRTDTQYF
. TRBD1 TRBJ2-1 TRBV5-6 TGTGCCAGCAGCTTGATTGGGACAGCAGCCTACAATGAGCAGTTCTTC CASSLIGTAAYNEQFF
. TRBD2 TRBJ2-7 TRBV27 TGTGCCAGCAGTCTACTAGCGGGGGGGCGGGAGCAGTACTTC CASSLLAGGREQYF
few TRBD1 TRBJ2-7 TRBV4-1 TGCGCCAGCAGCCAAGATCACGGTACAGGGGACTACGAGCAGTACTTC CASSQDHGTGDYEQYF
. TRBD1 TRBJ2-7 TRBV6-1 TGTGCCAGCAGACGGACGACAGGGGAATCGTACGAGCAGTACTTC CASRRTTGESYEQYF
. . TRBJ2-2 TRBV18 TGTGCCAGCTCACCAGGGCTCAGCTACACCGGGGAGCTGTTTTTT CASSPGLSYTGELFF
. . TRBJ1-3 TRBV4-1 TGCGCCAGCAGCCAAGCTCCAGGCAAGGGTACTGGAAACACCATATATTTT CASSQAPGKGTGNTIYF
. . TRBJ1-2 TRBV6-1 TGTGCCAGCAGTGATAGGGTTGACTATGGCTACACCTTC CASSDRVDYGYTF
. . TRBJ1-2 TRBV15 TGTGCCACCAGCAGAGATGGCGGCAGGGAAGGCTACACCTTC CATSRDGGREGYTF
. . TRBJ2-2 TRBV2 TGTGCCAGCACTTATGGCGGGGAGCTGTTTTTT CASTYGGELFF
. TRBD1 TRBJ1-5 TRBV6-1 TGTGCCAGCAGTCAGGAAAGGACAGGGGATCAGCCCCAGCATTTT CASSQERTGDQPQHF
. . TRBJ1-3 TRBV5-4 TGTGCCAGCAGCTTAATCGGGGGGGGCGACGCCGGAAACACCATATATTTT CASSLIGGGDAGNTIYF
. TRBD2 TRBJ2-7 TRBV30 TGTGCCTGGAGCGGGGGGACCGGGACCTACTACGAGCAGTACTTC CAWSGGTGTYYEQYF